This T cell receptor beta chain was identified during a study of cytotoxic CD8 clonotypes in ibrutinib-treated CLL. Sequencing used immunoSEQ multiplex PCR; TCRdb keeps in-frame clones, though not all of them. The table has about 50,000 clones, over 60% seen once. Many counts were recorded for this clone. What it binds is unknown. Whole-study findings and limits: Progressing and sustained-remission patients had different sampling times.

The length of the CDR3 is 15 residues. CDR1 is MGHDK and CDR2 is SYGVNS in the germline V gene. V lost 5 bases and J 1 base, leaving 14 bases between the germline ends. This sample comprised PBMCs, obtained after 12 months of ibrutinib treatment. The V and J genes are TRBV25-1 and TRBJ2-5, with D maybe TRBD1 (5 bases). The TCR comes from a human donor with chronic lymphocytic leukemia. Here the CDR3 reads CASSPQGAGQETQYF. The CDR3 nucleotides are TGTGCCAGCAGTCCCCAAGGGGCAGGCCAAGAGACCCAGTACTTC. Filled out from reference TRBV25-1 and TRBJ2-5, the complete variable domain reads EADIYQTPRYLVIGTGKKITLECSQTMGHDKMYWYQQDPGMELHLIHYSYGVNSTEKGDLSSESTVSRIRTEHFPLTLESARPSHTSQYLCASSPQGAGQETQYFGPGTRLLVL.